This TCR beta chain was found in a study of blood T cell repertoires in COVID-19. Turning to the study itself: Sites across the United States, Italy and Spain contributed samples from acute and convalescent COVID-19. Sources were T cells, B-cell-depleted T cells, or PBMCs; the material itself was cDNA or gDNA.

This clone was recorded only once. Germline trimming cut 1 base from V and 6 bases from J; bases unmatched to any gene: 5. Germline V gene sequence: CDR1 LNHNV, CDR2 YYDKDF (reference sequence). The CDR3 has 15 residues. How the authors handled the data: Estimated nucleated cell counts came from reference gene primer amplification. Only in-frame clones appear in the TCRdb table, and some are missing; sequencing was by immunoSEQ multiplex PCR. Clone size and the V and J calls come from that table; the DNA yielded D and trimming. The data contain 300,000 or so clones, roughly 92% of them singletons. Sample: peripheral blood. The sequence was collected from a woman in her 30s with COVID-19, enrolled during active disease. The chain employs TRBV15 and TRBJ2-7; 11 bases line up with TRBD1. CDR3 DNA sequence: TGTGCCACCAGCAGAGGTATCGGGACAGGGGGCGAGCAGTACTTC. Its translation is CATSRGIGTGGEQYF.